Here is one T cell receptor beta chain with its context. Data came from immunoSEQ multiplex PCR; TCRdb stores just in-frame clones and leaves some out. This sample has 180,000 or so clones, with about 85% found just once. This sample is drawn from a study of blood T cell repertoires in COVID-19. Study-level background: Sources were T cells, B-cell-depleted T cells, or PBMCs; the material itself was cDNA or gDNA.

The germline V gene has CDR1 KGHSH and CDR2 LQKENI. CDR3 size: 16 residues. Trimming removed 3 bases at V and 0 bases at J, with 12 bases between. The sequencing sample was made of peripheral blood. The sequence was collected from an elderly woman with acute or convalescent COVID-19. The chain uses TRBV18 and TRBJ1-5; D may be TRBD1 (6 bases). CDR3 in DNA: TGTGCCAGCTCACCGGGTACAGGGAATAGCAATCAGCCCCAGCATTTT. Protein: CASSPGTGNSNQPQHF.